This T cell receptor beta chain was obtained from a study of cytomegalovirus exposure and HLA in healthy donors. Whole-study results and caveats: Sequencing depth roughly uniform across donors was assumed in presence/absence analyses. When analyzed later, a missense DCLRE1C variant was found to be linked to TCR beta V- and J-gene trimming.

The CDR3 has 14 amino acids. The germline CDR1 and CDR2 sequences are SQVTM and ANQGSEA. The trim removed 7 bases at V and 4 bases at J, leaving 12 bases unmatched. PCR amplification relied on 60 Vbeta primers (plus 13 Jbeta primers). Clones were read by immunoSEQ multiplex PCR, and TCRdb kept only the in-frame ones, dropping some. The data show 150,000 to 250,000 clones, approximately 83% seen once. About this clone: Its matching antigen is unknown.

The chain is built from TRBV29-1 and TRBJ1-2; 7 nucleotides align to TRBD1. Material for sequencing was PBMCs. The source of this sequence is a boy aged 2 to 10 in good health and CMV-seronegative. In DNA, the CDR3 is TGCAGCGCAAGAAAAGGGGACAGTACCTATGGCTACACCTTC. As protein: CSARKGDSTYGYTF.